The clone carrying this T cell receptor (beta chain) has ten or more counts. Antigen unknown. Germline trimming cut 6 bases from V and 0 bases from J; bases unmatched to any gene: 6. CDR1 is SGHRS and CDR2 is YFSETQ in the germline V gene. CDR3 length: 15 residues. The sample comes from a study of beta chain features in type 1 diabetes. The study's findings and limits: Amplification by PCR could prefer shorter templates, with the same effect in patients and controls. In all four CD4+ subsets, TCRB CDR3 length was significantly, moderately reduced in type 1 diabetes.

Sequenced material consisted of expressed TCRB transcripts (all of the isolated RNA was reverse transcribed). Naive, central memory and regulatory T cell samples produced a mean of around 4 million reads. Generated by immunoSEQ multiplex PCR, the TCRdb table keeps only in-frame clones and is missing some. This sample carries almost 350,000 clones, 9.3% of them seen once, and the ten largest clones take approximately 1%. Sequencing was carried out using central memory CD4+ T cells from blood. The source is a man in his thirties or forties with type 1 diabetes. The V call is TRBV5-1, the J call TRBJ2-3; TRBD2 matches 8 bases. The CDR3 sequence: CASTPLAASTDTQYF. CDR3 in DNA: TGCGCCAGCACCCCACTAGCGGCTAGCACAGATACGCAGTATTTT.